This TCR beta chain appears in the sequencing data of a study of blood T cells in healthy people across ages. Study conclusions and caveats: Older age coincided with a roughly linear decline in TCR beta diversity per million T cells.

Next came a second PCR, run for about 7 to 12 cycles, which used a sample-barcoded 5' primer along with a J-beta primer mix. TCRdb re-called the 5' RACE reads with MiXCR, one entry per CDR3 protein. In the table there are over a million distinct CDR3 sequences, 42% of which are singletons. Of note for this clonotype: No antigen is known for it.

The germline gives CDR1 MNHEY, CDR2 SVGEGT. There are 15 residues in the CDR3. V was trimmed by 2 bases and J by 2 bases, leaving 13 bases between them. Specimen: blood. The chain couples TRBV6-2 or TRBV6-3 to TRBJ2-7; D unclear. The sequence was obtained from a woman aged 18-30 years in good health. In nucleotides, the CDR3 is TGTGCCAGCAGTTACGGGTCAGGCCGGGCCTACGAGCAGTACTTC. Translating it yields CASSYGSGRAYEQYF.